The next 8 T cell receptor beta chains were all read from a single sample in a study of T-cell reconstitution after alpha-beta-depleted transplantation in children. Preparing the TCRbeta library involved the use of unique molecular identifiers. MiXCR, run by TCRdb on the PCR reads, gives a single entry per CDR3 protein. The sample includes more than 85,000 distinct CDR3 sequences, approximately 8% of them seen just once. The specimen comprised PBMCs, sampled before TCRalphabeta/CD19-depleted stem cell transplant. These receptors were collected from a boy aged 2 to 9 with acute lymphoblastic leukemia, due to receive a stem cell transplant.

In the case of this clonotype: This may come from a read error, since a much larger clone is one base off. CDR3 DNA: TGTGCCAGCAGCGCGACAGGGGTGGAAGAGACCCAGTGCTTC. Amino acids: CASSATGVEETQCF. The chain uses TRBV9 and TRBJ2-5; 8 bases are shared with TRBD1. The CDR3 loop spans 14 amino acids. The germline gives CDR1 SGDLS, CDR2 YYNGEE.

There are many counts of this clonotype. V and J are TRBV7-9 and TRBJ2-1; 7 nucleotides align to TRBD2. The V gene end was trimmed by 1 base and the J gene end by 6 bases; junction bases not matched to a gene: 0. Germline lookup yields CDR1 SEHNR and CDR2 FQNEAQ (reference sequence). The CDR3 runs to 13 residues. Here the CDR3 reads CASSLGLANEQFF. Here the CDR3 DNA reads TGTGCCAGCAGCTTAGGACTAGCCAATGAGCAGTTCTTC.

This clonotype was found many times. The J gene is TRBJ1-1, the V gene TRBV20-1; 9 positions agree with TRBD1. With V trimmed by 1 base and J by 4 bases, 7 bases remained unmatched. Per germline, CDR1 DFQATT and CDR2 SNEGSKA (reference sequence). The CDR3 is 15 amino acids. This CDR3 is CSARALQGAATEAFF. CDR3 nucleotides: TGCAGTGCTAGAGCCCTACAGGGGGCGGCCACTGAAGCTTTCTTT.

This clonotype was observed a handful of times. The chain couples TRBV10-3 to TRBJ1-5; maybe TRBD1 (5 bases). Germline CDR1 ENHRY, CDR2 SYGVKD. The CDR3 has 15 residues. V was clipped by 2 bases and J by 2 bases, with 10 bases between them. CDR3 region: CAISEGDLGNQPQHF. CDR3 DNA: TGTGCCATCAGTGAGGGGGACTTAGGCAATCAGCCCCAGCATTTT.

This clonotype was counted many times. J is TRBJ1-1 and V is TRBV28, with D possibly being TRBD1 (6 bases). The ends were cut back, 5 bases at V and 10 bases at J, with 20 bases in the middle. Per the germline V gene, CDR1 is MDHEN and CDR2 is SYDVKM. This CDR3 has 14 amino acids. The CDR3 sequence is CASSTHRDLGGAFF. The CDR3 bases are TGTGCCAGCAGTACCCACAGGGACCTAGGGGGAGCTTTCTTT.

This clonotype was picked up many times. The CDR3 coding sequence is TGTGCCAGCAGTGAAGTGAGTGGGACTAATGAAAAACTGTTTTTT. It specifies CASSEVSGTNEKLFF. V and J are TRBV6-1 and TRBJ1-4; D uncertain. The CDR3 consists of 15 residues. Trimming pared 1 base from V and 2 bases from J, leaving 8 bases between. Germline V CDR1 and CDR2: MNHNS, SASEGT.

This clonotype was counted between two and nine times. The chain employs TRBV12-3 or TRBV12-4 and TRBJ1-2; weak D call: TRBD1 (6 bases). The germline V and J ends were trimmed by 6 bases and 8 bases, with 13 bases remaining between them. CDR3 length: 12 amino acids. The CDR3 spells CASRPDGGGYTF. As DNA, the CDR3 is TGTGCCAGCAGACCAGATGGGGGCGGCTACACCTTC.

This clonotype was observed many times. The chain recombines TRBV5-1 with TRBJ2-7; weak D call: TRBD1 (6 bases). Trimming cost V 3 bases and J 0 bases, with 10 bases left between them. This CDR3 is 14 amino acids long. CDR1 is SGHRS and CDR2 is YFSETQ in the germline V gene. This chain's CDR3 is CASSSRDNSYEQYF. The CDR3 region has the DNA TGCGCCAGCAGCTCCCGGGACAACTCCTACGAGCAGTACTTC.